Listed below are T cell receptor beta chains from one sample, sequenced in a study of T cells in Graves' hyperthyroidism and ophthalmopathy. TCRdb redid the calling of the multiplex PCR reads with MiXCR, one entry per CDR3 protein. The table has around 540,000 distinct CDR3 sequences, 46% seen once. The sequenced sample was peripheral blood or thyroid tissue (not recorded which). Receptors were obtained from a woman younger than 30 with Graves' hyperthyroidism. Both conserved end residues are part of each CDR3. The D gene is left open where the match is weak. Only part of the rows carry a size: once, few, many, or a class if the clone is expanded.

clone size	D gene	V gene	J gene	CDR3 protein	CDR3 DNA
once	TRBD2	TRBV7-1	TRBJ2-7	CATSTSGRDYEQYF	TGTGCCACCAGTACTAGCGGGAGGGACTACGAGCAGTACTTC
-	-	TRBV7-2	TRBJ1-5	CASSPYGTPERAQHF	TGTGCCAGCAGCCCGTACGGGACTCCCGAGAGGGCCCAGCATTTT
many	-	TRBV7-6	TRBJ2-7	CASSPAEPGYEQYF	TGTGCCAGCAGCCCCGCGGAGCCGGGCTACGAGCAGTACTTC
-	-	TRBV20-1	TRBJ1-4	CSASSGSDEKLFF	TGCAGTGCTAGCTCGGGGAGTGATGAAAAACTGTTTTTT
-	-	TRBV24-1	TRBJ2-2	CATNGDTGELFF	TGTGCCACCAATGGAGACACCGGGGAGCTGTTTTTT
-	-	TRBV2	TRBJ1-2	CASSPVETPYGYTF	TGTGCCAGCTCACCAGTCGAGACACCCTATGGCTACACCTTC
many	-	TRBV29-1	TRBJ1-2	CSVVEGYTF	TGCAGCGTTGTAGAGGGCTACACCTTC
few	-	TRBV12-3/TRBV12-4	TRBJ1-3	CASTKDSSGNTIYF	TGTGCCAGCACTAAGGACAGCTCTGGAAACACCATATATTTT
-	-	TRBV5-1	TRBJ2-5	CASSLASRPGETQYF	TGCGCCAGCAGCTTAGCATCAAGGCCCGGAGAGACCCAGTACTTC
-	TRBD1	TRBV25-1	TRBJ1-2	CASVDREGYGYTF	TGTGCCAGCGTTGACAGGGAGGGCTATGGCTACACCTTC
many	-	TRBV2	TRBJ1-6	CASMPGSNSPLHF	TGTGCCAGCATGCCGGGAAGCAATTCACCCCTCCACTTT
-	-	TRBV25-1	TRBJ1-2	CACSATGMGYGYTF	TGTGCCTGCAGTGCCACAGGAATGGGCTATGGCTACACCTTC
-	-	TRBV9	TRBJ1-4	CASSSGQRPTNEKLFF	TGTGCCAGCAGCTCAGGACAGAGACCAACTAATGAAAAACTGTTTTTT
few	-	TRBV2	TRBJ2-2	CASSKGAGELFF	TGTGCCAGCAGTAAGGGGGCCGGGGAGCTGTTTTTT
once	-	TRBV15	TRBJ2-5	CATRDSLEETQYF	TGTGCGACTCGGGACTCCTTAGAAGAGACCCAGTACTTC
few	-	TRBV5-1	TRBJ1-4	CASSFAEAGTNEKLFF	TGCGCCAGCAGCTTCGCCGAGGCAGGCACTAATGAAAAACTGTTTTTT
many	-	TRBV9	TRBJ1-2	CASSDTGNGYTF	TGTGCCAGCAGCGACACAGGGAACGGCTACACCTTC
few	-	TRBV7-2	TRBJ1-4	CASSLGVWERLGEKLFF	TGTGCCAGCAGCTTAGGCGTTTGGGAACGGTTGGGTGAAAAACTGTTTTTT
once	-	TRBV5-4	TRBJ1-2	CASSLGWGRDGYTF	TGTGCCAGCAGCTTGGGATGGGGTAGAGATGGCTACACCTTC
-	-	TRBV14	TRBJ1-2	CASSPDPTAGYGYTF	TGTGCCAGCAGCCCGGACCCGACTGCGGGTTATGGCTACACCTTC
-	-	TRBV2	TRBJ1-3	CASSWAVSGNTIYF	TGTGCCAGCAGTTGGGCTGTTTCTGGAAACACCATATATTTT
-	-	TRBV10-3	TRBJ2-2	CAISSYQNTGELFF	TGTGCCATCAGTTCCTACCAGAACACCGGGGAGCTGTTTTTT
-	TRBD2	TRBV20-1	TRBJ2-7	CSAPLAGGYEQYF	TGCAGTGCTCCGCTAGCGGGAGGGTACGAGCAGTACTTC
-	-	TRBV12-3/TRBV12-4	TRBJ1-4	CASSLNQQGRVF	TGTGCCAGCAGTCTAAACCAACAGGGACGGGTCTTT
many	TRBD1	TRBV29-1	TRBJ1-1	CSVGTGGTEAFF	TGCAGCGTAGGGACAGGGGGCACTGAAGCTTTCTTT
few	-	TRBV20-1	TRBJ1-5	CSARDYRDVGDQPQHF	TGCAGTGCTAGAGACTACAGGGACGTGGGGGATCAGCCCCAGCATTTT
-	-	TRBV7-3	TRBJ2-7	CASSLGGTVDGEQYF	TGTGCCAGCAGCTTGGGCGGGACAGTGGATGGAGAGCAGTACTTC
-	TRBD1	TRBV29-1	TRBJ1-6	CSVGQGGDYNSPLHF	TGCAGCGTGGGACAGGGTGGGGACTATAATTCACCCCTCCACTTT
-	TRBD2	TRBV29-1	TRBJ2-3	CSVEGRTSGDTDTQYF	TGCAGCGTTGAAGGTCGGACTAGCGGGGACACAGATACGCAGTATTTT
-	TRBD1	TRBV25-1	TRBJ2-7	CASSSRTGASYEQYF	TGTGCCAGCAGTTCGAGGACAGGCGCCTCCTACGAGCAGTACTTC
few	TRBD1	TRBV10-3	TRBJ2-7	CASSERDREYEQYF	TGTGCCAGCAGTGAAAGGGACAGGGAGTACGAGCAGTACTTC
-	-	TRBV14	TRBJ1-2	CASSQDTENRANYGYTF	TGTGCCAGCAGCCAAGATACGGAAAACAGGGCTAACTATGGCTACACCTTC
-	-	TRBV12-3/TRBV12-4	TRBJ1-2	CASSFTGTLAFGFTF	TGTGCCAGCAGTTTCACCGGGACGCTCGCTTTTGGCTTCACCTTC
few	-	TRBV2	TRBJ1-4	CASRLLKEKLFF	TGTGCCAGCAGGTTATTGAAGGAAAAACTGTTTTTT
-	-	TRBV10-3	TRBJ2-2	CASTPANTGELFF	TGTGCCAGCACGCCTGCGAACACCGGGGAGCTGTTTTTT
-	-	TRBV14	TRBJ2-7	CASSQDRSRAYYEQYF	TGTGCCAGCAGCCAAGATCGGAGCAGGGCATACTACGAGCAGTACTTC
many	-	TRBV29-1	TRBJ1-5	CSVETGPNQPQHF	TGCAGCGTGGAAACAGGGCCCAATCAGCCCCAGCATTTT
few	-	TRBV29-1	TRBJ1-2	CSVEDAGGPGYTF	TGCAGCGTTGAAGATGCCGGGGGCCCTGGCTACACCTTC
-	-	TRBV20-1	TRBJ1-2	CSARVPTAPAGYTF	TGCAGTGCTAGAGTCCCGACAGCGCCGGCAGGCTACACCTTC
-	-	TRBV24-1	TRBJ2-2	CATSDLSRQNTGELFF	TGTGCCACCAGTGATTTGTCCCGACAGAACACCGGGGAGCTGTTTTTT
many	-	TRBV2	TRBJ1-2	CASRESGTGYGYTF	TGTGCCAGCAGAGAGAGCGGAACGGGCTATGGCTACACCTTC
few	-	TRBV7-4	TRBJ1-1	CASSLVGVMNTEAFF	TGTGCCAGCAGCTTGGTGGGGGTGATGAACACTGAAGCTTTCTTT
-	-	TRBV20-1	TRBJ2-2	CSAGTGQFF	TGCAGTGCCGGGACGGGACAGTTTTTT
once	TRBD1	TRBV29-1	TRBJ2-7	CSVVGQGPEQYF	TGCAGCGTTGTCGGACAGGGACCCGAGCAGTACTTC
few	-	TRBV7-9	TRBJ1-2	CASSFGRYYGYTF	TGTGCCAGCAGCTTTGGTAGATACTATGGCTACACCTTC
few	-	TRBV5-1	TRBJ1-2	CASSEDSVNYGYTF	TGCGCCAGCAGCGAAGACAGCGTTAACTATGGCTACACCTTC
many	-	TRBV7-2	TRBJ1-2	CASSLASGQPNYGYTF	TGTGCCAGCAGCTTAGCGTCAGGACAGCCTAACTATGGCTACACCTTC
many	-	TRBV7-9	TRBJ1-5	CASIKVRNQPQHF	TGTGCCAGCATAAAGGTCCGCAATCAGCCCCAGCATTTT
-	-	TRBV6-1	TRBJ2-7	CASSELYRDGEGEQYF	TGTGCCAGCAGTGAACTCTACCGGGACGGAGAGGGTGAGCAGTACTTC
-	TRBD2	TRBV7-2	TRBJ2-7	CASSQARLAGNEQYF	TGCGCCAGCAGCCAAGCCAGACTAGCGGGCAACGAGCAGTACTTC